One and the same sample provided the 5 T cell receptor beta chains below, sequenced in a study of memory CD4+ T cells and cytomegalovirus serostatus. The protocol was immunoSEQ multiplex PCR, while the TCRdb copy is restricted to in-frame clones and leaves out a portion. The top ten clones hold 5% to 7.5% of a sample with approximately 40,000 clones, about 82% of them seen once. Single viable CD3+CD4+CD8-CD45RO+ cells were sorted as the memory CD4+ T cells. Sequenced sample: memory CD4+ T cells from blood. These receptors all stem from an adult in good health and CMV-seronegative.

The chain is built from TRBV7-7 and TRBJ2-1, with D possibly TRBD1 on 6 matching bases. This CDR3 contains 15 residues. The V and J ends lost 1 base and 5 bases respectively, with 12 bases between them. Germline-derived CDR1 and CDR2 are SSHAT and FNYEAQ (reference sequence). The CDR3 bases are TGTGCCAGCAGCTTAGATTGGGGGCCCGACAATGAGCAGTTCTTC. Encoded protein: CASSLDWGPDNEQFF.

CDR3 nucleotide sequence: TGCAGCGTTCAATGGACAGTGGGCGACGAGCAGTACTTC. Its translation: CSVQWTVGDEQYF. The chain carries TRBV29-1 and TRBJ2-7, with a tentative D call TRBD1 (6 bases). The CDR3 runs to 13 residues. Germline lookup yields CDR1 SQVTM and CDR2 ANQGSEA. V shed 5 bases and J shed 5 bases, with 16 bases lying between them.

The rearrangement uses TRBV10-3 and TRBJ2-7; 12 nucleotides align to TRBD1. V was pared by 10 bases and J by 1 base, with 5 bases of the junction left unmatched. From germline, CDR1 is ENHRY and CDR2 SYGVKD. This CDR3 region has 14 residues. The CDR3 spells CATGTGGLSYEQYF. In DNA, the CDR3 is TGTGCCACGGGGACAGGGGGCTTATCCTACGAGCAGTACTTC.

The genes are TRBV27 and TRBJ1-2; D ambiguous. Between the trimmed V and J ends, which lost 8 bases and 0 bases, there was a span of 13 bases. From germline, CDR1 is MNHEY and CDR2 SMNVEV (reference sequence). This CDR3 is built from 14 residues. The CDR3 sequence: CASSRGHSNYGYTF. CDR3 nucleotides: TGTGCCAGCTCACGCGGTCACTCTAACTATGGCTACACCTTC.

The J gene is TRBJ1-2, the V gene TRBV27; D remains unclear. The CDR3 spans 13 residues. Germline CDR1 reads MNHEY; CDR2 reads SMNVEV (reference sequence). V lost 0 bases and J 4 bases, leaving 6 bases between the germline ends. The DNA for the CDR3 is TGTGCCAGCAGTTTATCAGGCGGCTATGGCTACACCTTC. Translated, it gives CASSLSGGYGYTF.